This entry is about one T cell receptor (beta chain). This entry comes from a study of T cells in Graves' hyperthyroidism and ophthalmopathy. Turning to the study itself: Blood was drawn when the patient was first diagnosed and still untreated.

The CDR3 is made up of 17 amino acids. The germline CDR1 and CDR2 sequences are LGHNA and YNFKEQ. Trimming pared 0 bases from V and 0 bases from J, leaving 9 bases between. TCR beta CDR3 regions were amplified from RNA. The study used the HTBI primer set for a first-round RT-PCR of the TCR CDR3. TCRdb re-called the multiplex PCR reads through MiXCR, storing one row per CDR3 protein. The table records 690,000 or so distinct CDR3 sequences, roughly a sixth of them present only once. The sample taken for sequencing was blood. The gene calls are TRBV4-2 and TRBJ1-6; D unresolved. This clonotype originated in a woman aged 45-59 years with Graves' hyperthyroidism that later progressed to Graves' ophthalmopathy. In DNA form, the CDR3 reads TGTGCCAGCAGCCAAGATGGGGAGAGCTCCTATAATTCACCCCTCCACTTT. It translates to CASSQDGESSYNSPLHF.